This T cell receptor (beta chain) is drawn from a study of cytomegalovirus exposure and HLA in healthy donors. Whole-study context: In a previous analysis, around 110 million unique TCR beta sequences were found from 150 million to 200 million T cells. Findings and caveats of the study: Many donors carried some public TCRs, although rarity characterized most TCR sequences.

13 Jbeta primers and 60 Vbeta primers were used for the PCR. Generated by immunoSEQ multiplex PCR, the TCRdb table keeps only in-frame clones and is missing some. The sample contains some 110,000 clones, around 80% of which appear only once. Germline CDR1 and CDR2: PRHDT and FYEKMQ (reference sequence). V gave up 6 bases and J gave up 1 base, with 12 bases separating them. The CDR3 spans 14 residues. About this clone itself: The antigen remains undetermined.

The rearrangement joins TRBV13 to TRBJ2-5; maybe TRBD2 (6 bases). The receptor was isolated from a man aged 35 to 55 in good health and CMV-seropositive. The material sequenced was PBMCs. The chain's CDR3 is CASRTNGGQETQYF. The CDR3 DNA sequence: TGTGCCAGCAGGACTAACGGGGGCCAAGAGACCCAGTACTTC. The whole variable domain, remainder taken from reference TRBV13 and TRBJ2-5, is AAGVIQSPRHLIKEKRETATLKCYPIPRHDTVYWYQQGPGQDPQFLISFYEKMQSDKGSIPDRFSAQQFSDYHSELNMSSLELGDSALYFCASRTNGGQETQYFGPGTRLLVL.